This T cell receptor beta chain was documented in a study of B cell selection in AIRE deficiency. Study results and limitations: Healthy donors alone shared 31.6% of approximately 3,500 Treg sequences; patients alone 8.5% to 10%. About 29% of healthy-donor shared Treg TCRbeta sequences appeared in patient Tconv cells. CDR3s were shorter in shared Treg sequences, reflecting few non-templated nucleotide insertions.

This clone turned up a few times. The antigen is unknown. Repertoires were generated with immunoSEQ multiplex PCR, while TCRdb's copy carries only in-frame clones and drops some. The sample carries under 20,000 clones, 85% to 95% recorded once. V gave up 1 base and J gave up 2 bases, with 9 bases separating them. The CDR3 runs to 14 residues. The germline gives CDR1 SEHNR, CDR2 FQNEAQ (reference sequence). Regulatory T cells were sorted as CD4+CD25hiCD127low/negative cells. Healthy unrelated donors supplied the control samples. The specimen was CD4+CD25+ Tregs sorted from PBMCs. This clonotype was sampled from a human donor in good health. The chain couples TRBV7-9 to TRBJ2-7; a possible D gene is TRBD1 (6 bases). The CDR3 loop reads CASSLGTATYEQYF. CDR3 DNA: TGTGCCAGCAGCTTAGGGACAGCAACCTACGAGCAGTACTTC.